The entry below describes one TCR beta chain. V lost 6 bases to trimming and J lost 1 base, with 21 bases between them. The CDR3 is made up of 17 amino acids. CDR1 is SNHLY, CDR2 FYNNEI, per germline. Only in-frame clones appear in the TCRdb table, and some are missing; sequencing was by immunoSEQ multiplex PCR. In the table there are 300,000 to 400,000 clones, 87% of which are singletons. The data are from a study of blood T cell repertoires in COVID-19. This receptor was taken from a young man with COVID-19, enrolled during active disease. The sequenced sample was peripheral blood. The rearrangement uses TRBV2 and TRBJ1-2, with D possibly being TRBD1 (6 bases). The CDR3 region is CASRMEGGPRGNYGYTF. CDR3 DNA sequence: TGTGCCAGCAGGATGGAGGGGGGGCCCCGCGGTAACTATGGCTACACCTTC.